This TCR beta chain was profiled in a study of blood T cell repertoires in COVID-19. Across the study: The cDNA or gDNA used as material had been derived from T cells, B-cell-depleted T cells, or PBMCs.

Original processing methods: Estimates of nucleated cell counts were drawn from the amplification of reference gene primers. Data came from immunoSEQ multiplex PCR; TCRdb stores just in-frame clones and leaves some out. V, J and clone size derive from that table, while D and trimming were established from the DNA sequence. The sample records under 200,000 clones, 80% to 85% being singletons. The CDR3 totals 13 residues. With 3 bases removed from V and 4 bases from J, the gap between germline ends came to 9 bases. Per germline, CDR1 MNHEY and CDR2 SMNVEV (reference sequence). This TCR derives from a man aged 18 to 35 with active or convalescent COVID-19. The V call is TRBV27, the J call TRBJ1-2; D uncertain. Sequencing input: peripheral blood. The CDR3 DNA sequence: TGTGCCAGCAGTTTTCTGGGAGGCTATGGCTACACCTTC. Protein sequence: CASSFLGGYGYTF.